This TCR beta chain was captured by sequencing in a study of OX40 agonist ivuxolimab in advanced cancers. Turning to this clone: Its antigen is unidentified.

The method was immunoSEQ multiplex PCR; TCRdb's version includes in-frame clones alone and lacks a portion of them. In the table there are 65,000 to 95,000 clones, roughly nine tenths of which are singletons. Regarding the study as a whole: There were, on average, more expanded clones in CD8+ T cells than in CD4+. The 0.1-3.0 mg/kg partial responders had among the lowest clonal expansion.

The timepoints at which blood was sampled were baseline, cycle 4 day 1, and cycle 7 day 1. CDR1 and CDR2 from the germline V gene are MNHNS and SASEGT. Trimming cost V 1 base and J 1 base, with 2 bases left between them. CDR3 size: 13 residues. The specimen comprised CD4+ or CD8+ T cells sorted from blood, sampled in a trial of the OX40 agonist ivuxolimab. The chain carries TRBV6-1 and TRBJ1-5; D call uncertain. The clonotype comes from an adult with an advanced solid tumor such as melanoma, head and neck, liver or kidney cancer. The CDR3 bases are TGTGCCAGCAGTGAAGGCAGCAATCAGCCCCAGCATTTT. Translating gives CASSEGSNQPQHF.